A single sample gave rise to the 23 T cell receptor beta chains below, sequenced in a study of control samples from healthy donors and cancer patients. The table came from immunoSEQ multiplex PCR; TCRdb's copy has only in-frame clones and leaves some out. The data contain 100,000 to 130,000 clones, just under 85% of them singletons. Input material: blood. The source of these receptors is a man aged 18 to 29 in good health.

This clone appeared once. The chain is built from TRBV4-1 and TRBJ2-7; TRBD1 matches 9 bases. The length of the CDR3 is 15 residues. V shed 3 bases and J 4 bases; nucleotides not matched to a gene: 7. Germline CDR1 and CDR2: MGHRA and YSYEKL. The CDR3 spells CASSQETGGSYEQYV. Here the CDR3 DNA reads TGCGCCAGCAGCCAGGAGACAGGGGGTTCTTACGAGCAGTACGTC.

The chain joins TRBV10-2 to TRBJ1-1; D is possibly TRBD1 (6 bases). CDR1 WSHSY and CDR2 SAAADI come from the germline V gene. The CDR3 is 16 amino acids. The germline V and J ends were trimmed by 7 bases and 1 base, with 19 bases remaining between them. CDR3 sequence reads: CASTGQPDPQNTEAFF. The CDR3 bases are TGCGCCAGCACCGGACAGCCCGACCCCCAGAACACTGAAGCTTTCTTT.

The rearrangement uses TRBV15 and TRBJ2-1; 11 bases map to TRBD2. CDR3 length: 17 amino acids. The ends lost 2 bases at V and 7 bases at J; junction bases unmatched: 10. Germline CDR1 LNHNV, CDR2 YYDKDF (reference sequence). The CDR3 DNA sequence: TGTGCCACCAGCAGACCTAGCGGGGGGAGATTCGAGAATGAGCAGTTCTTC. Translated: CATSRPSGGRFENEQFF.

This chain links TRBV5-4 with TRBJ1-3; possibly TRBD1 for D (6 bases). Germline V gives CDR1 SGHNT, CDR2 YYREEE (reference sequence). V gave up 2 bases and J gave up 3 bases, with 9 bases separating them. This CDR3 has 14 amino acids. The CDR3 is CASSLTGNGNTIYF. In nucleotides, the CDR3 is TGTGCCAGCAGCTTAACAGGGAATGGAAACACCATATATTTT.

This chain joins TRBV7-8 and TRBJ1-3; 7 bases match TRBD1. V was clipped by 3 bases and J by 4 bases; unmatched bases: 6. Germline V CDR1 and CDR2: SGHVS, FQNEAQ. The CDR3 loop spans 15 amino acids. The CDR3 DNA reads as TGTGCCAGCAGCTTCTCGGGACAGCCCGGAAACACCATATATTTT. It translates to CASSFSGQPGNTIYF.

This chain uses TRBV2 with TRBJ1-2; D possibly corresponds to TRBD1 (5 bases). The CDR3 runs to 15 residues. CDR1 is SNHLY and CDR2 is FYNNEI in the germline V gene. Trimming cost V 2 bases and J 6 bases, with 16 bases left between them. As DNA, the CDR3 is TGTGCCAGCAGTGAAAGATCTGACAGATCGGATGGCTACACCTTC. It codes for CASSERSDRSDGYTF.

In its sample, this clone was seen a few times. The chain is built from TRBV24-1 and TRBJ1-2; TRBD1 matches at 8 bases. This CDR3 is 13 amino acids long. The germline gives CDR1 KGHDR, CDR2 SFDVKD. V lost 7 bases, J lost 8 bases, and 8 bases stayed unmatched. The CDR3 reads CATRDRELRGYTF. The CDR3, as DNA: TGTGCCACCAGGGACAGGGAGTTACGGGGCTACACCTTC.

V usage is TRBV4-3 and J usage is TRBJ2-4, with 7 bases aligning to TRBD2. The CDR3 is 15 residues long. From germline, CDR1 is LGHNA and CDR2 YSLEER. V shed 1 base and J 6 bases; nucleotides not matched to a gene: 6. In DNA, the CDR3 is TGCGCCAGCAGCCAAGGGGTACTAGCGAGAAACATTCAGTACTTC. Protein: CASSQGVLARNIQYF.

CDR3 residues: CASSEGIGTEAFF. The DNA of the CDR3 is TGTGCCAGCAGTGAGGGGATTGGGACTGAAGCTTTCTTT. The chain has TRBV25-1 and TRBJ1-1; D is unresolved. Germline CDR1 and CDR2: MGHDK and SYGVNS. The CDR3 totals 13 residues. The V end was cut by 3 bases, the J end by 5 bases, with 10 bases between.

This sequence joins TRBV5-6 and TRBJ2-5; D call uncertain. CDR1 and CDR2 from the germline V gene are SGHDT and YYEEEE. Trimming stripped 3 bases from V and 5 bases from J, with 11 bases between. This CDR3 is 13 amino acids long. The CDR3 here is CASSSKDRETQYF. The CDR3 coding sequence is TGTGCCAGCAGCTCGAAGGACCGGGAGACCCAGTACTTC.

The chain combines TRBV5-6 with TRBJ2-5; possibly TRBD1 or TRBD2 for D (5 bases each). The CDR3 is made up of 14 amino acids. The V gene's germline CDR1 is SGHDT and CDR2 YYEEEE. Trimming shortened V by 4 bases and J by 3 bases, and 13 bases separated the two germline ends. The CDR3 DNA is TGTGCCAGCAGCACCGGCTGGGGGAAAGAGACCCAGTACTTC. Translated: CASSTGWGKETQYF. Variable domain in full (rest from reference TRBV5-6 and TRBJ2-5): DAGVTQSPTHLIKTRGQQVTLRCSPKSGHDTVSWYQQALGQGPQFIFQYYEEEERQRGNFPDRFSGHQFPNYSSELNVNALLLGDSALYLCASSTGWGKETQYFGPGTRLLVL.

The chain joins TRBV18 to TRBJ1-1, with 8 bases that match TRBD1. Per the germline V gene, CDR1 is KGHSH and CDR2 is LQKENI. V was pared by 3 bases and J by 1 base, with 1 base of the junction left unmatched. CDR3 size: 14 residues. CDR3 sequence: CASSPGTGNTEAFF. Here the CDR3 DNA reads TGTGCCAGCTCACCCGGGACAGGGAACACTGAAGCTTTCTTT.

The chain employs TRBV4-3 and TRBJ2-7; D is undetermined. CDR3 length equals 15 residues. Trimming shortened V by 2 bases and J by 0 bases, and 11 bases separated the two germline ends. Germline V lookup: CDR1 LGHNA, CDR2 YSLEER. CDR3 bases: TGCGCCAGCAGCCAAAACAGACTTTCCTCCTACGAGCAGTACTTC. Translating gives CASSQNRLSSYEQYF.

This clone was recorded only once. This chain uses TRBV19 with TRBJ2-7; 7 bases match TRBD1. The ends lost 7 bases at V and 1 base at J; junction bases unmatched: 1. The germline CDR1 and CDR2 sequences are LNHDA and SQIVND (reference sequence). The CDR3 is made up of 12 amino acids. The CDR3 protein is CASTGGSYEQYF. The CDR3 DNA sequence: TGTGCCAGTACAGGGGGTTCCTACGAGCAGTACTTC. Full variable domain (missing parts from reference TRBV19 and TRBJ2-7): DGGITQSPKYLFRKEGQNVTLSCEQNLNHDAMYWYRQDPGQGLRLIYYSQIVNDFQKGDIAEGYSVSREKKESFPLTVTSAQKNPTAFYLCASTGGSYEQYFGPGTRLTVT.

The CDR3 is CASSFLEGGLYGYTF. The CDR3 DNA follows: TGTGCCAGCAGCTTTTTAGAGGGAGGCCTCTATGGCTACACCTTC. This chain links TRBV5-4 with TRBJ1-2; D not certain. V lost 2 bases to trimming and J lost 4 bases, with 15 bases between them. This CDR3 has 15 amino acids. Per germline, CDR1 SGHNT and CDR2 YYREEE (reference sequence). Using reference TRBV5-4 and TRBJ1-2 for the parts outside the CDR3, the full variable domain is ETGVTQSPTHLIKTRGQQVTLRCSSQSGHNTVSWYQQALGQGPQFIFQYYREEENGRGNFPPRFSGLQFPNYSSELNVNALELDDSALYLCASSFLEGGLYGYTFGSGTRLTVV.

The chain links TRBV9 to TRBJ2-7; 8 bases agree with TRBD1. Germline trimming cut 0 bases from V and 2 bases from J; bases unmatched to any gene: 1. CDR3 length: 14 residues. Per the germline V gene, CDR1 is SGDLS and CDR2 is YYNGEE. The CDR3 loop is CASSVGQGTYEQYF. CDR3 DNA sequence: TGTGCCAGCAGCGTAGGACAGGGGACCTACGAGCAGTACTTC. Filled out from reference TRBV9 and TRBJ2-7, the complete variable domain reads DSGVTQTPKHLITATGQRVTLRCSPRSGDLSVYWYQQSLDQGLQFLIQYYNGEERAKGNILERFSAQQFPDLHSELNLSSLELGDSALYFCASSVGQGTYEQYFGPGTRLTVT.

The V gene is TRBV6-6, the J gene TRBJ1-1; 7 bases fit TRBD1. Per germline, CDR1 MNHNY and CDR2 SVGAGI (reference sequence). The CDR3 consists of 14 residues. V lost 9 bases and J lost 2; bases outside the gene matches: 9. CDR3 residues: CASTGATVNTEAFF. The CDR3 DNA reads TGTGCCAGTACAGGGGCGACAGTAAACACTGAAGCTTTCTTT.

The rearrangement joins TRBV2 to TRBJ2-5, with TRBD1 matching 7 bases. The CDR3 totals 14 residues. Germline loops: CDR1 SNHLY, CDR2 FYNNEI. The junction had 3 bases not matched to a gene; V was cut back by 4 bases and J by 1 base. The CDR3 sequence: CASSGGQVQETQYF. CDR3 DNA: TGTGCCAGCAGTGGAGGACAGGTCCAAGAGACCCAGTACTTC.

The chain couples TRBV5-1 to TRBJ2-3, with D unresolved. V lost 4 bases and J 4 bases, leaving 16 bases between the germline ends. Germline values: CDR1 SGHRS, CDR2 YFSETQ. This CDR3 is built from 15 residues. The CDR3 bases are TGCGCCAGCAGCCCCGTTTCGAGTGGGGCAGATACGCAGTATTTT. It specifies CASSPVSSGADTQYF.

The genes are TRBV27 and TRBJ1-4; D is possibly TRBD1 (6 bases). Trimming took 4 bases from V and 0 from J, leaving 9 bases between them. This CDR3 has 15 residues. CDR1 is MNHEY and CDR2 is SMNVEV in the germline V gene (reference sequence). As DNA, the CDR3 is TGTGCCAGCAGTTCCCGGACAGCAACTAATGAAAAACTGTTTTTT. It specifies CASSSRTATNEKLFF.

This chain links TRBV25-1 with TRBJ2-2; the D is unclear. V lost 5 bases, J lost 1 base, and 17 bases lay in between. This CDR3 is 17 amino acids long. In germline, CDR1 is MGHDK, CDR2 SYGVNS. CDR3 nucleotide sequence: TGTGCCAGCAGTCCCCCATCCGGGTGGGGGAACACCGGGGAGCTGTTTTTT. It codes for CASSPPSGWGNTGELFF. Combining the CDR3 with reference TRBV25-1 and TRBJ2-2 gives the whole variable domain EADIYQTPRYLVIGTGKKITLECSQTMGHDKMYWYQQDPGMELHLIHYSYGVNSTEKGDLSSESTVSRIRTEHFPLTLESARPSHTSQYLCASSPPSGWGNTGELFFGEGSRLTVL.

The chain carries TRBV4-1 and TRBJ2-3, with 16 bases lining up with TRBD2. The junction had 4 bases not matched to a gene; V was cut back by 0 bases and J by 4 bases. The CDR3 has 18 amino acids. The V gene's germline CDR1 is MGHRA and CDR2 YSYEKL. The CDR3 nucleotides are TGCGCCAGCAGCCAAGAAGGGACTAGCGGGGGGGAGGCAGATACGCAGTATTTT. This encodes CASSQEGTSGGEADTQYF.

This chain links TRBV11-3 with TRBJ2-1; no reliable D call. V dropped 5 bases and J dropped 5 bases, with 7 bases sitting between them. CDR3 length: 12 residues. The germline V gene encodes CDR1 SGHNT and CDR2 YENEEA. The CDR3: CASSDIDNEQFF. The CDR3 DNA reads as TGTGCCAGCAGCGACATAGACAATGAGCAGTTCTTC.